This T cell receptor (beta chain) stems from a study of shared clonotypes between healthy human individuals (dated by TCRdb to 2018 to 2021). Regarding the research as a whole: The cohort comprised two women and three men aged 18 to 49 years. Per donor, leukapheresis produced somewhere between about 0.8 and 9.5 billion PBMCs. To increase sequencing depth and limit assay-specific biases, TCR repertoire library preparation and sequencing were carried out by different laboratories using diverse techniques. To estimate repertoire size and how much clonotypes are shared between individuals, the study performed deep sequencing of blood TCR repertoires from a few healthy adults. General conclusions and limits of the study: Sampling was limited to blood, and TCR repertoires in tissue likely differ from TCR repertoires in blood. The small number of donors limited the genetic and exposure-history diversity represented. Pairwise subsampling indicated that sequencing depth was expected to affect the degree of clonotype sharing among donors.

As for this clone: It lacks a known antigen. One base away there is no much larger clone; base qualities are not given.

Healthy HIV-negative adults with no recently reported acute infections or vaccinations were included as donors. Every donor was a Caucasian adult residing in Nashville, Tennessee, USA. For unsorted samples, roughly 81 million PBMCs were counted and genomic DNA was extracted with the QIAamp DNA Blood Mini kit. Blood was obtained by leukapheresis, after which PBMCs were separated by Ficoll-Histopaque density gradient centrifugation and cryopreserved in liquid nitrogen vapor phase. V is trimmed back by 3 bases and J by 7 bases, and the junction contains 9 bases that no gene match accounts for. The germline V gene encodes CDR1 GTSNPN and CDR2 SVGIG (reference sequence). The CDR3 contains 15 residues, cysteine and phenylalanine counted. This entry keeps only the CDR3 DNA: 45 bases, framed from base 1. Using the deep immunoSEQ assay, TCR CDR3 regions were amplified from genomic DNA by multiplex PCR. Extracted genomic DNA from each cell subset was distributed evenly across all wells of several immunoSEQ 96-well plates, and each plate was treated as a replicate. For unsorted PBMC, approximately 0.3 ug of genomic DNA, equivalent to approximately 30,000 T cell genomes, went into each replicate PCR. Unsorted PBMC genomic DNA was sequenced across ten immunoSEQ deep assay plates. Purified libraries were measured with a Qubit 3.0 fluorometer, size-checked on a Bioanalyzer 2100, and measured again with the KAPA Library Quantification kit. Every immunoSEQ 96-well plate was sequenced on a dedicated single-read 150-cycle Illumina NextSeq 550 flow cell. As for the original processing: The immunoSEQ output contained only junctional sequences without quality scores, so filtering could not match that applied to full-length reads. Sequences were annotated with PyIR, a Python wrapper for IgBLAST v1.9, using IMGT germline references to assign V/J genes and CDR3. Reads with weak V/J assignments (E-value above 1e-6), missing CDR3, stop codons, out-of-frame junctions, or ambiguous translated residues were removed. V3J clonotypes were defined as sequences sharing the same inferred V gene, J gene, and CDR3 amino acid sequence. The percentage overlap between two repertoires was calculated by dividing the number of shared unique clonotypes by the size of the smaller repertoire. Richness of each repertoire was evaluated using RTK rarefaction, the Chao1 estimator, and Recon v2.1 estimates of unobserved clonotypes. TCRdb's version of the immuneACCESS table is confined to in-frame rearrangements and falls short of the full clone set. An unresolved V gene accounts for under half of the shortfall where checked; the remainder is of unknown origin. V and J calls and clone size are as listed in that table; D and trimming were resolved from the DNA. This sample comprises 490,000 or so clones, about three quarters of them detected only once. The top ten clonotypes cover 13% of the sample.

The V gene is TRBV30 and the J gene is TRBJ2-1; 10 bases in the junction line up with TRBD1. This TCR was recovered from a woman aged 40 to 50 in good health. Some clones in this sample may be carry-over from other donors' samples. Sequences were obtained from PBMCs. CDR3 loop: CAWSLGQGVLNEQFF. The DNA sequence reads TGTGCCTGGAGCCTCGGACAGGGGGTCTTGAATGAGCAGTTCTTC.